This TCR beta chain was profiled in a study of PD-1 blockade in classical Hodgkin lymphoma. Described time point: cycle 4 day 1 (C4D1), after around six weeks of nivolumab. The patients all showed relapse after autologous stem cell transplantation, while their brentuximab vedotin exposure varied. General study points: Prior therapy or disease activity may underlie the repertoire differences, whose causes remain undefined.

The CDR3 contains 14 residues. TCRdb keeps only in-frame clones here, not all; method: immunoSEQ multiplex PCR. Altogether about 93,000 clones are present, over 75% being singletons, with the ten largest covering around 8.9%. With regard to this clone: Its antigen is still unknown.

Sequencing was performed on peripheral blood mononuclear cells (PBMCs), taken before the fourth cycle of nivolumab. This chain joins TRBV21-1 and TRBJ1-5. TRBV21-1 is a pseudogene segment. The receptor's source is a human donor with classical Hodgkin lymphoma. The DNA for the CDR3 is TGTGCCAGCACCAAGGGCGGGTGGGGTCAGCCCCAGCATTTT. This codes for CASTKGGWGQPQHF.